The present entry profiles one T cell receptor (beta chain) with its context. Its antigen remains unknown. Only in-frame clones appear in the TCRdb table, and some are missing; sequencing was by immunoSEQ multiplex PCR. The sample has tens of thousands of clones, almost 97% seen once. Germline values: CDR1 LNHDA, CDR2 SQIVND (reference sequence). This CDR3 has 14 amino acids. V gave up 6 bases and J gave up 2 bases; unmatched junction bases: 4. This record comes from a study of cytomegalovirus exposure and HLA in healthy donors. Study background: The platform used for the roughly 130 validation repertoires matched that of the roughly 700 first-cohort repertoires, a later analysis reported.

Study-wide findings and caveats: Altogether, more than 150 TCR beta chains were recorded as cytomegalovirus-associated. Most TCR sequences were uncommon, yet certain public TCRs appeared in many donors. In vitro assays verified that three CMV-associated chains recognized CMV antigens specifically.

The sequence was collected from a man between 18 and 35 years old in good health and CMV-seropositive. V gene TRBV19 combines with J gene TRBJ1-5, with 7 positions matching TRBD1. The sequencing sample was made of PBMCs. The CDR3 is CASSNDRGNQPQHF. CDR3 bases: TGTGCCAGTAGCAACGACAGGGGCAATCAGCCCCAGCATTTT. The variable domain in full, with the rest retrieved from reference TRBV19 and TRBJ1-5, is DGGITQSPKYLFRKEGQNVTLSCEQNLNHDAMYWYRQDPGQGLRLIYYSQIVNDFQKGDIAEGYSVSREKKESFPLTVTSAQKNPTAFYLCASSNDRGNQPQHFGDGTRLSIL.